Sequencing of this T cell receptor (beta chain) was carried out in a study of cytomegalovirus exposure and HLA in healthy donors (dated by TCRdb to the late 2010s). Study-level background: The 550 to 750 repertoires of the first cohort and the roughly 120 validation repertoires were produced on the same platform, according to a later analysis. The study combined high-throughput TCR immunosequencing, statistical association of individual TCRs with disease status, and machine learning to predict cytomegalovirus infection status. Along with the approximately 650-subject first cohort, a separate validation cohort of over a hundred different subjects was used. The aim of the study was to test whether cataloging public T cell receptors could identify signatures of past pathogen exposure.

V is trimmed back by 4 bases and J by 5 bases, and the junction contains 17 bases that no gene match accounts for. The CDR3 has 18 amino acids, counting the end cysteine and phenylalanine. The entry retains the CDR3 DNA only, 54 bases that are in frame from base 1. As encoded in the germline V gene, CDR1 is KGHSH while CDR2 is LQKENI. Results the study describes overall, beyond this receptor: A total of 150 or so TCR beta chains were listed by the study as associated with cytomegalovirus. The classifier was reported to diagnose cytomegalovirus status with high specificity and sensitivity in both the original cohort and the validation cohort. Most TCR sequences were seen in very few donors, while some public TCRs were found in many individuals. The validation cohort had no HLA typing available for a later analysis, so co-occurrence within that cohort was assessed over all 130 or so repertoires. In a later analysis, TCRs clustered in the first cohort were found to also tend to co-occur in the roughly 130 validation repertoires, with approximately 93% of cluster scores above 0. Three of the identified cytomegalovirus-associated TCR beta chains were confirmed in vitro to be specific for cytomegalovirus antigens. It was suggested by the authors that the approach could potentially be generalized to other disease states and immunological phenotypes.

Separate from the roughly 650-subject first cohort, the validation cohort of 120 subjects was the group to which the donors belonged. Library creation used the immunoSEQ multiplex PCR assay. The original methods were these. A statistical classification framework was built to diagnose cytomegalovirus status from the catalog of TCR beta chain sequences. In TCRdb, the immuneACCESS table is reduced to in-frame sequences with V and J assigned. These tables do not hold every clone; where another copy was compared, an unresolved V gene accounts for under half, and the others remain unexplained. V, J and clone size were drawn from that table, and D and trimming were deduced from the DNA. Recorded for this sample are approximately 54,000 clones; roughly nine tenths of them occurred a single time. The ten top clones hold roughly 8.4% of the sample. Worth noting for this clone: Its antigen is still unknown. Base qualities are not at hand, and no much larger clone is one base apart.

This sequence was found in a young woman in good health and CMV-seropositive. Sequencing was carried out using PBMCs. The chain is encoded by TRBV18 joined to TRBJ1-1, and 9 junctional nucleotides match TRBD1. The nucleotides read TGTGCCAGCTCACACTCGGGACAGGGAGGAATGTTGAGGACTGAAGCTTTCTTT. The resulting protein is CASSHSGQGGMLRTEAFF.